The rows below give T cell receptor beta chains drawn from one sample of a study of cytomegalovirus exposure and HLA in healthy donors. Some clones are missing from TCRdb's copy, which holds only in-frame ones; the method was immunoSEQ multiplex PCR. The data contain 200,000 to 250,000 clones, roughly 75% of them singletons. The sample was PBMCs. These receptors were collected from a woman aged 25 to 45 in good health and CMV-seronegative. The CDR3 runs from the conserved cysteine through the conserved F or W. D genes are given only for firm matches. Not all rows give a size; the values are once, few, many and, for expanded clones, a class.

V: TRBV7-6
J: TRBJ2-7
D: -
size: -
DNA: TGTGCCAGCAGCCCGTCGGCCCGACTCTACGAGCAGTACTTC
CDR3: CASSPSARLYEQYF

V: TRBV2
J: TRBJ1-5
D: TRBD1
size: -
DNA: TGTGCCAGCAGATTGGTCCCAGGGGGGAATCAGCCCCAGCATTTT
CDR3: CASRLVPGGNQPQHF

V: TRBV7-9
J: TRBJ1-2
D: -
size: -
DNA: TGTGCCAGCAGCGAGGGAGAGGTTAACTATGGCTACACCTTC
CDR3: CASSEGEVNYGYTF

V: TRBV4-1
J: TRBJ2-7
D: -
size: -
DNA: TGCGCCAGCAGCCCCCGGACGGGAGCCTACGAGCAGTACTTC
CDR3: CASSPRTGAYEQYF

V: TRBV25-1
J: TRBJ2-5
D: TRBD1
size: -
DNA: TGTGCCAGCAGTGAGGCAGACAGGGTGCGAGAGACCCAGTACTTC
CDR3: CASSEADRVRETQYF

V: TRBV30
J: TRBJ1-4
D: TRBD1
size: -
DNA: TGTGCCTGGAGCGACGACAGGGGCCAAGAAAAACTGTTTTTT
CDR3: CAWSDDRGQEKLFF

V: TRBV5-6
J: TRBJ2-7
D: -
size: -
DNA: TGTGCCAGCAGCTTGGCTCGGGTCGAAGTCTACGAGCAGTACTTC
CDR3: CASSLARVEVYEQYF

V: TRBV7-2
J: TRBJ1-2
D: TRBD1
size: -
DNA: TGTGCCAGCAGCGCCCTCAGGGGGTTCGGTGGCTACACCTTC
CDR3: CASSALRGFGGYTF

V: TRBV18
J: TRBJ1-1
D: TRBD1
size: -
DNA: TGTGCCAGCTCACGGGGACAGGGGCCTCAGAACACTGAAGCTTTCTTT
CDR3: CASSRGQGPQNTEAFF

V: TRBV7-9
J: TRBJ1-6
D: -
size: -
DNA: TGTGCCAGCAGCTTACTGTGGGGGGACAATTCACCCCTCCACTTT
CDR3: CASSLLWGDNSPLHF

V: TRBV2
J: TRBJ2-3
D: TRBD2
size: -
DNA: TGTGCCAGCAGCCCCGGACTAGTCTTTGCAGATACGCAGTATTTT
CDR3: CASSPGLVFADTQYF

V: TRBV5-4
J: TRBJ1-1
D: TRBD1
size: -
DNA: TGTGCCAGCAGCCCCAGGGACAGGGGACCCACTGAAGCTTTCTTT
CDR3: CASSPRDRGPTEAFF

V: TRBV14
J: TRBJ1-1
D: TRBD1
size: few
DNA: TGTGCCAGCAGCCCACTTGGACAGGGCAACACTGAAGCTTTCTTT
CDR3: CASSPLGQGNTEAFF

V: TRBV20-1
J: TRBJ1-1
D: -
size: -
DNA: TGCAGTGCCTCTAGTCGTGATGAAGCTTTCTTT
CDR3: CSASSRDEAFF

V: TRBV19
J: TRBJ1-1
D: -
size: -
DNA: TGTGCCAGTAGTCTGCGACAGAGGAACGCTGAAGCTTTCTTT
CDR3: CASSLRQRNAEAFF

V: TRBV15
J: TRBJ2-2
D: -
size: -
DNA: TGTGCCACCAGCAGTCAGGCCGGGGAGCTGTTTTTT
CDR3: CATSSQAGELFF

V: TRBV27
J: TRBJ1-2
D: TRBD1
size: once
DNA: TGTGCCAGCAGTATGGGGACAGGGTTTAGTGGCTACACCTTC
CDR3: CASSMGTGFSGYTF

V: TRBV10-3
J: TRBJ1-2
D: -
size: -
DNA: TGTGCCATCAGTGCCGACTTGGAGTATGGCTACACCTTC
CDR3: CAISADLEYGYTF

V: TRBV9
J: TRBJ2-5
D: -
size: -
DNA: TGTGCCAGCAGCCCGTTGCGGGATCAAGAGACCCAGTACTTC
CDR3: CASSPLRDQETQYF

V: TRBV12-5
J: TRBJ2-1
D: -
size: -
DNA: TGTGCTATTGGTGAGCACCCCCCCCTAGCCGACTCCTACAATGAGCAGTTCTTC
CDR3: CAIGEHPPLADSYNEQFF

V: TRBV6-1
J: TRBJ1-1
D: TRBD1
size: once
DNA: TGTGCCAGCAGTCGGGGACAGGGTTACACTGAAGCTTTCTTT
CDR3: CASSRGQGYTEAFF

V: TRBV4-1
J: TRBJ2-3
D: TRBD1
size: -
DNA: TGCGCCAGCAGCCAAGATTGGCGACAGGGCCCCACAGATACGCAGTATTTT
CDR3: CASSQDWRQGPTDTQYF

V: TRBV16
J: TRBJ2-1
D: -
size: -
DNA: TGTGCCAGCTTGTCAGGGGGGGAGCAGTTCTTC
CDR3: CASLSGGEQFF

V: TRBV19
J: TRBJ2-7
D: TRBD2
size: -
DNA: TGTGCCAGTAGTGCCATGGGACTAGCGGGCTCCTACGAGCAGTACTTC
CDR3: CASSAMGLAGSYEQYF

V: TRBV6-5
J: TRBJ2-1
D: -
size: -
DNA: TGTGCCAGCAGTTATCGGTCCGCCGGGCGGGATGAGCAGTTCTTC
CDR3: CASSYRSAGRDEQFF

V: TRBV7-9
J: TRBJ2-2
D: -
size: -
DNA: TGTGCCAGCAGCTTAGTACGCGATCTCCTTACCGGGGAGCTGTTTTTT
CDR3: CASSLVRDLLTGELFF

V: TRBV18
J: TRBJ2-5
D: TRBD2
size: few
DNA: TGTGCCAGCTCACCAGACCCGGGAGGAGAGACCCAGTACTTC
CDR3: CASSPDPGGETQYF

V: TRBV11-2
J: TRBJ1-4
D: TRBD1
size: -
DNA: TGTGCCAGCAGCTTAATGTTGACAGGGGGGAGTGAAAAACTGTTTTTT
CDR3: CASSLMLTGGSEKLFF

V: TRBV28
J: TRBJ1-2
D: TRBD1
size: -
DNA: TGTGCCAGCAGTTTACCGGGACAGATTTTCTATGGCTACACCTTC
CDR3: CASSLPGQIFYGYTF

V: TRBV9
J: TRBJ1-2
D: -
size: once
DNA: TGTGCCAGCAGCGTAGCTTCAGCGACCACTAACTATGGCTACACCTTC
CDR3: CASSVASATTNYGYTF

V: TRBV6-5
J: TRBJ2-5
D: TRBD1
size: few
DNA: TGTGCCAGCAGAACAGGGGGTTACGAGACCCAGTACTTC
CDR3: CASRTGGYETQYF

V: TRBV7-6
J: TRBJ2-1
D: TRBD2
size: -
DNA: TGTGCCAGCAGCTTAGCGCTAACTAGCGGGTACAATGAGCAGTTCTTC
CDR3: CASSLALTSGYNEQFF

V: TRBV11-3
J: TRBJ2-1
D: TRBD2
size: -
DNA: TGTGCCAGCAGCTTTGGCACTAGCGGGGGCAATGAGCAGTTCTTC
CDR3: CASSFGTSGGNEQFF

V: TRBV5-4
J: TRBJ2-3
D: -
size: -
DNA: TGTGCCAGCAGCCCGGAGGTGGTGTCCGATACGCAGTATTTT
CDR3: CASSPEVVSDTQYF

V: TRBV5-4
J: TRBJ1-1
D: -
size: -
DNA: TGTGCCAGCAGCTTGTCTGCAGATATGAACACTGAAGCTTTCTTT
CDR3: CASSLSADMNTEAFF

V: TRBV6-5
J: TRBJ1-2
D: -
size: once
DNA: TGTGCCAGCAGGCCACCTTGGGGGGGGAACTATGGCTACACCTTC
CDR3: CASRPPWGGNYGYTF

V: TRBV6-1
J: TRBJ1-2
D: -
size: -
DNA: TGTGCCAGCAGTGAAGGGTCGGGGTGGGGCTACACCTTC
CDR3: CASSEGSGWGYTF

V: TRBV19
J: TRBJ2-7
D: TRBD2
size: -
DNA: TGTGTCAGTAGTCTGGGACTAGCGGGAGGAAGACCCTACGAGCAGTACTTC
CDR3: CVSSLGLAGGRPYEQYF

V: TRBV4-1
J: TRBJ2-1
D: TRBD2
size: -
DNA: TGCGCCAGCAGCCAACACGGGACTAGCGGCCGCAATGAGCAGTTCTTC
CDR3: CASSQHGTSGRNEQFF

V: TRBV27
J: TRBJ2-7
D: -
size: -
DNA: TGTGCCAGCAGTTTAAGGGCGACAGGCCTCTACGAGCAGTACTTC
CDR3: CASSLRATGLYEQYF

V: TRBV7-8
J: TRBJ1-2
D: -
size: -
DNA: TGTGCCAGCAGCTTAGCGGAAAGGACAGAGAACTATGGCTACACCTTC
CDR3: CASSLAERTENYGYTF

V: TRBV9
J: TRBJ1-4
D: TRBD1
size: -
DNA: TGTGCCAGCAGCCTCACAGGGGATACTAATGAAAAACTGTTTTTT
CDR3: CASSLTGDTNEKLFF

V: TRBV5-1
J: TRBJ1-1
D: TRBD1
size: few
DNA: TGCGCCAGCATGGGACAGGCCAACACTGAAGCTTTCTTT
CDR3: CASMGQANTEAFF

V: TRBV6-6
J: TRBJ1-1
D: -
size: -
DNA: TGTGCCAGCAGTTACTTGGCGAACACTGAAGCTTTCTTT
CDR3: CASSYLANTEAFF

V: TRBV27
J: TRBJ2-7
D: TRBD2
size: -
DNA: TGTGCCAGCAGTTCCCAAGGTTGGACTAGCGGGGGCTACGAGCAGTACTTC
CDR3: CASSSQGWTSGGYEQYF

V: TRBV7-9
J: TRBJ1-1
D: -
size: once
DNA: TGTTCCAGCAGCTCCCCCCGTCGAGGGGGGAACACTGAAGCTTTCTTT
CDR3: CSSSSPRRGGNTEAFF

V: TRBV5-6
J: TRBJ2-7
D: -
size: -
DNA: TGTGCCAGCAGCGTACCGACCGGGGGGCGATACGAGCAGTACTTC
CDR3: CASSVPTGGRYEQYF

V: TRBV11-2
J: TRBJ2-7
D: -
size: -
DNA: TGTGCCAGCAGCTTCGGGGGGCCCAGAGAATACGAGCAGTACTTC
CDR3: CASSFGGPREYEQYF

V: TRBV5-5
J: TRBJ2-7
D: TRBD1
size: -
DNA: TGTGCCAGCTCCGTCCTCCCGGGACAGGGGGAACCCGAGCAGTACTTC
CDR3: CASSVLPGQGEPEQYF